Below are 27 T cell receptor beta chains sequenced from a single sample in a study of patients and donors after allogeneic stem cell transplantation. Using its own MiXCR run on the RT-PCR reads, TCRdb lists one record per CDR3 protein. The data hold 3,000 or so distinct CDR3 sequences, with approximately 5.4% observed a single time. The specimen sequenced was blood, either unsorted or a sorted T cell fraction (not recorded which). These receptors originate from a human donor who was either an allogeneic HSCT recipient or a stem cell or donor lymphocyte infusion donor (not recorded which). It is not recorded whose cells these are; they may come from a transplant donor.

By proportion, this clonotype is large (0.1 to 1%). The chain joins TRBV7-6 to TRBJ1-1; no reliable D call. Per germline, CDR1 SGHVS and CDR2 FNYEAQ. V lost 1 base, J lost 1 base, and 4 bases lay in between. The CDR3 runs to 13 residues. CDR3 nucleotide sequence: TGTGCCAGCAGCTTAGACAGGAACACTGAAGCTTTCTTT. It codes for CASSLDRNTEAFF. The whole variable domain, remainder taken from reference TRBV7-6 and TRBJ1-1, is GAGVSQSPRYKVTKRGQDVALRCDPISGHVSLYWYRQALGQGPEFLTYFNYEAQQDKSGLPNDRFSAERPEGSISTLTIQRTEQRDSAMYRCASSLDRNTEAFFGQGTRLTVV.

The chain links TRBV5-1 to TRBJ2-7; 9 nucleotides align to TRBD2. CDR1 and CDR2 (germline): SGHRS, YFSETQ. The V and J ends lost 0 bases and 1 base, in that order; junction bases with no gene match: 8. This CDR3 comprises 17 residues. Here the CDR3 reads CASSLASGSGRSYEQYF. CDR3 nucleotides: TGCGCCAGCAGCTTGGCCTCCGGTAGCGGGAGATCCTACGAGCAGTACTTC.

This clonotype rates as medium-sized (0.01 to 0.1%). The chain is built from TRBV30 and TRBJ2-1; D is unresolved. The CDR3 extends over 12 amino acids. V shed 1 base and J shed 13 bases, with 14 bases lying between them. In germline, CDR1 is GTSNPN, CDR2 SVGIG (reference sequence). As DNA, the CDR3 is TGTGCCTGGAGTGGGCTTAAGAACCTTCAGTTCTTC. It specifies CAWSGLKNLQFF.

This clonotype has only a few counts. The J gene is TRBJ2-7, the V gene TRBV20-1, with D unclear. This CDR3 spans 12 amino acids. Trimming pared 3 bases from V and 0 bases from J, leaving 6 bases between. Germline V gives CDR1 DFQATT, CDR2 SNEGSKA (reference sequence). In DNA form, the CDR3 reads TGCAGTGCTAGGACGGGCTCCTACGAGCAGTACTTC. It codes for CSARTGSYEQYF.

By share of the sample, this clonotype is medium-sized. The chain combines TRBV7-2 with TRBJ1-2; tentative D call: TRBD1 (6 bases). With 7 bases removed from V and 5 bases from J, the gap between germline ends came to 20 bases. Per the germline V gene, CDR1 is SGHTA and CDR2 is FQGNSA. The CDR3 covers 15 residues. The CDR3 DNA follows: TGTGCCAGCACCTCACCCGGCACAGGGTGGTATGGCTACACCTTC. Amino acids: CASTSPGTGWYGYTF.

By sample share, this clonotype is medium-sized. The chain combines TRBV7-2 with TRBJ2-5; no clear D gene. This CDR3 is built from 15 residues. Germline loops: CDR1 SGHTA, CDR2 FQGNSA. The V end was cut by 3 bases, the J end by 3 bases, with 14 bases between. The CDR3 region has the DNA TGTGCCAGCAGCTTCGTCGCACAATCGGAAGAGACCCAGTACTTC. Translating gives CASSFVAQSEETQYF.

In this sample, this clonotype is medium-sized. The V and J genes are TRBV7-9 and TRBJ1-5; D gene uncertain. CDR3 length equals 13 residues. The germline CDR1 and CDR2 sequences are SEHNR and FQNEAQ (reference sequence). V was shortened by 4 bases and J by 7 bases, with 11 bases between the two germline ends. For the CDR3, the DNA is TGTGCCAGCAGCTCAGAAGGGAGACAGCCCCAGCATTTT. Its translation is CASSSEGRQPQHF.

This clonotype is deemed medium-sized. The chain has TRBV5-4 and TRBJ2-7; 9 bases map to TRBD2. The germline V gene has CDR1 SGHNT and CDR2 YYREEE (reference sequence). This CDR3 contains 15 residues. Trimming removed 0 bases from V and 6 bases from J; junction bases left unmatched: 7. The CDR3 region has the DNA TGTGCCAGCAGCTTGGATGGCGGGAGGGCCATCGAGCAGTACTTC. Its translation is CASSLDGGRAIEQYF.

Relative to its sample, this clonotype is large. The rearrangement uses TRBV27 and TRBJ2-7; perhaps TRBD2 as D (6 bases). Germline CDR1 is MNHEY and CDR2 is SMNVEV (reference sequence). The CDR3 contains 13 residues. With 4 bases removed from V and 3 bases from J, the gap between germline ends came to 10 bases. In DNA form, the CDR3 reads TGTGCCAGCAGTTGGGAGGCCCACTACGAGCAGTACTTC. This translates into CASSWEAHYEQYF.

V usage is TRBV29-1 and J usage is TRBJ2-7; 12 nucleotides line up with TRBD2. CDR3 size: 17 residues. The V segment lost 1 base and the J segment 0 bases; nucleotides outside the gene matches: 7. Germline CDR1 reads SQVTM; CDR2 reads ANQGSEA. The CDR3 bases are TGCAGCGTTGAAGCTACGACTAGCGGGAGTTACTCCTACGAGCAGTACTTC. Translating gives CSVEATTSGSYSYEQYF.

By sample share, this clonotype is medium-sized (0.01 to 0.1%). The J gene is TRBJ2-1, the V gene TRBV7-9; D is uncertain. The germline V and J ends were trimmed by 10 bases and 0 bases, with 10 bases remaining between them. The CDR3 spans 13 residues. Per germline, CDR1 SEHNR and CDR2 FQNEAQ (reference sequence). The CDR3 DNA is TGTGCCACGACTGCTAGCTCCTACAATGAGCAGTTCTTC. Its translation: CATTASSYNEQFF. The full variable domain, its missing parts supplied by reference TRBV7-9 and TRBJ2-1, is DTGVSQNPRHKITKRGQNVTFRCDPISEHNRLYWYRQTLGQGPEFLTYFQNEAQLEKSRLLSDRFSAERPKGSFSTLEIQRTEQGDSAMYLCATTASSYNEQFFGPGTRLTVL.

The J gene is TRBJ2-7, the V gene TRBV4-1, with a weak D call TRBD2 (6 bases). Germline V gene sequence: CDR1 MGHRA, CDR2 YSYEKL. Deletions cut 3 bases from V and 1 base from J, with 19 bases between. The CDR3 totals 17 residues. Here the CDR3 DNA reads TGCGCCAGCAGCCACCAAGGGTTGGGGGGAGGTTCCTACGAGCAGTACTTC. Translation gives CASSHQGLGGGSYEQYF.

By share, this clonotype counts as medium-sized. The J gene is TRBJ2-7, the V gene TRBV5-1, with D unresolved. The CDR3 is made up of 12 amino acids. The V gene's germline CDR1 is SGHRS and CDR2 YFSETQ. Trimming stripped 1 base from V and 4 bases from J, with 6 bases between. CDR3 protein: CASSLNEYEQYF. CDR3 nucleotide sequence: TGCGCCAGCAGCTTGAACGAGTACGAGCAGTACTTC.

In this sample, this clonotype turned up a few times. This chain connects TRBV29-1 to TRBJ2-2; 8 nucleotides line up with TRBD2. This CDR3 region has 14 residues. CDR1 SQVTM and CDR2 ANQGSEA come from the germline V gene. J lost 4 bases, V lost 1 base, and 2 bases had no gene match. In DNA, the CDR3 is TGCAGCGTTGAAGGGACTAGCCGCACCGGGGAGCTGTTTTTT. Residues: CSVEGTSRTGELFF.

This clonotype has just a few counts. The chain joins TRBV29-1 to TRBJ1-3, with D hard to call. The germline V and J ends were trimmed by 7 bases and 0 bases, with 7 bases remaining between them. This CDR3 has 12 residues. Germline CDR1 SQVTM, CDR2 ANQGSEA. The CDR3 reads CSAQSSGNTIYF. Here the CDR3 DNA reads TGCAGCGCGCAGAGCTCTGGAAACACCATATATTTT.

This clonotype is medium-sized (0.01 to 0.1%) within its sample. The chain employs TRBV10-3 and TRBJ2-1, with unresolved D. The CDR3 sequence is 11 residues long. V lost 6 bases to trimming and J lost 3 bases, with 3 bases between them. Looked up from germline, CDR1 is ENHRY and CDR2 is SYGVKD. DNA of the CDR3: TGTGCCATCAGGAACTACAATGAGCAGTTCTTC. As protein: CAIRNYNEQFF.

Sample share makes this clonotype large. This chain connects TRBV27 to TRBJ2-1; 10 positions agree with TRBD2. The CDR3 sequence is 17 residues long. Losses at the gene ends were 5 bases for V and 2 bases for J; bases not matched to a gene: 9. Germline values: CDR1 MNHEY, CDR2 SMNVEV (reference sequence). The DNA of the CDR3 is TGTGCCAGCAGTCCTCACACTAGCGGGGTTACCTACAATGAGCAGTTCTTC. This translates into CASSPHTSGVTYNEQFF.

This clonotype is categorized as medium-sized. The V gene is TRBV6-5, the J gene TRBJ1-1; D gene unclear. In germline, CDR1 is MNHEY, CDR2 SVGAGI. The germline V and J ends were trimmed by 0 bases and 1 base, with 6 bases remaining between them. The CDR3 is 14 residues long. In DNA, the CDR3 is TGTGCCAGCAGTTACTCGATATGGAACACTGAAGCTTTCTTT. Its protein is CASSYSIWNTEAFF.

The sample holds a few counts of this clonotype. The chain has TRBV20-1 and TRBJ2-5; 7 bases align to TRBD2. Germline CDR1 DFQATT, CDR2 SNEGSKA (reference sequence). The CDR3 has 12 amino acids. The V segment lost 5 bases and the J segment 1 base; nucleotides outside the gene matches: 1. CDR3 DNA: TGCAGTGCTGCTAGCGGCCAAGAGACCCAGTACTTC. Its protein is CSAASGQETQYF.

This clonotype occurred a few times. The rearrangement uses TRBV29-1 and TRBJ2-7; weak D call: TRBD2 (6 bases). The CDR3 runs to 14 residues. Looked up from germline, CDR1 is SQVTM and CDR2 is ANQGSEA. Trimming took 6 bases from V and 2 from J, leaving 17 bases between them. CDR3 loop: CSVNTGGGPYEQYF. The CDR3 DNA sequence: TGCAGCGTAAACACCGGGGGAGGACCCTACGAGCAGTACTTC.

V is TRBV12-3 or TRBV12-4 and J is TRBJ2-2; no firm D call. Trimming pared 6 bases from V and 6 bases from J, leaving 11 bases between. The CDR3 contains 13 residues. Written as DNA, the CDR3 is TGTGCCAGCAGATTCCGTAGGGCCGGGGAGCTGTTTTTT. Its protein product is CASRFRRAGELFF.

This clonotype was detected a few times. The CDR3 DNA reads TGTGCCGCCGCCGGGACGGAAGCCTACGAGCAGTACTTC. Protein sequence: CAAAGTEAYEQYF. V is TRBV10-3 and J is TRBJ2-7; the D call may be TRBD1 or TRBD2 (5 bases each). V was pared by 11 bases and J by 2 bases, with 16 bases between. The CDR3 covers 13 residues. Germline CDR1 reads ENHRY; CDR2 reads SYGVKD.

This clonotype was counted only a few times. The chain links TRBV6-2 or TRBV6-3 to TRBJ2-3, with TRBD2 matching 8 bases. V dropped 8 bases and J dropped 4; count of bases not matched to a gene: 2. Germline loops: CDR1 MNHEY, CDR2 SVGEGT. CDR3 length: 12 amino acids. CDR3 nucleotide sequence: TGTGCCAGCGGAGCGGGAGCAGATACGCAGTATTTT. Encoded protein: CASGAGADTQYF.

Sample share makes this clonotype large (0.1 to 1%). This chain connects TRBV7-6 to TRBJ2-7, with TRBD2 as a possible D gene (5 bases). The germline V gene has CDR1 SGHVS and CDR2 FNYEAQ. Trimming pared 4 bases from V and 6 bases from J, leaving 13 bases between. The CDR3 loop spans 13 amino acids. As DNA, the CDR3 is TGTGCCAGCAGCTCCGGGGTTATGGGCGAGCAGTACTTC. It translates to CASSSGVMGEQYF.

The J gene is TRBJ2-1, the V gene TRBV5-4; D is possibly TRBD1 or TRBD2 (6 bases each). The V gene lost 2 bases and the J gene lost 13 bases, with 16 bases spanning the gap. Germline assignment: CDR1 SGHNT and CDR2 YYREEE (reference sequence). The CDR3 runs to 13 residues. The CDR3 DNA sequence: TGTGCCAGCAGCTTTGGACAGAACGGGGGACAGTTCTTC. Protein: CASSFGQNGGQFF.

V and J are TRBV29-1 and TRBJ2-3; D is uncertain. CDR1 is SQVTM and CDR2 is ANQGSEA in the germline V gene. This CDR3 has 12 amino acids. The germline V and J ends were trimmed by 2 bases and 3 bases, with 6 bases remaining between them. Here the CDR3 DNA reads TGCAGCGTTGAACCGGGTACAGATACGCAGTATTTT. It yields the protein CSVEPGTDTQYF.

V gene TRBV7-2 combines with J gene TRBJ2-3; D not resolved. This CDR3 comprises 16 residues. Germline lookup yields CDR1 SGHTA and CDR2 FQGNSA. Trimming cost V 3 bases and J 0 bases, with 13 bases left between them. In nucleotides, the CDR3 is TGTGCCAGCAGCTTCCGACTGGAGCCTAGCACAGATACGCAGTATTTT. This gives the protein CASSFRLEPSTDTQYF. Combining the CDR3 with reference TRBV7-2 and TRBJ2-3 gives the whole variable domain GAGVSQSPSNKVTEKGKDVELRCDPISGHTALYWYRQSLGQGLEFLIYFQGNSAPDKSGLPSDRFSAERTGGSVSTLTIQRTQQEDSAVYLCASSFRLEPSTDTQYFGPGTRLTVL.